The 20 T cell receptor beta chains presented below share a single source sample, sequenced in a study of beta chain features in type 1 diabetes. Expressed TCRB transcripts were sequenced, since all the RNA that had been isolated was reverse transcribed. Method: immunoSEQ multiplex PCR; TCRdb's copy keeps in-frame clones and lacks some. The sample gives 40,000 to 45,000 clones, around 49% of which show up once; 0.6% to 0.85% is in the top ten. The sequenced sample consisted of central memory CD4+ T cells from blood. These receptors originate from a young woman in good health.

This clone has a handful of counts. This rearrangement joins TRBV29-1 to TRBJ2-5; a weak D match, TRBD2 (5 bases). This CDR3 is 13 amino acids long. CDR1 is SQVTM and CDR2 is ANQGSEA in the germline V gene. V was trimmed by 3 bases and J by 4 bases, leaving 12 bases between them. The DNA for the CDR3 is TGCAGCGTTGACCGAACGGCGGGAGAGACCCAGTACTTC. Protein product: CSVDRTAGETQYF. Together with reference TRBV29-1 and TRBJ2-5, the CDR3 gives the full variable domain: SAVISQKPSRDICQRGTSLTIQCQVDSQVTMMFWYRQQPGQSLTLIATANQGSEATYESGFVIDKFPISRPNLTFSTLTVSNMSPEDSSIYLCSVDRTAGETQYFGPGTRLLVL.

Notes on this clone: Within the sample, other DNA sequences also encode this same CDR3. J is TRBJ2-2 and V is TRBV7-3; possibly TRBD1 for D (6 bases). The CDR3 length is 15 residues. The germline V and J ends were trimmed by 2 bases and 0 bases, with 7 bases remaining between them. Germline CDR1 is SGHTA and CDR2 is FQGTGA. The CDR3: CASSLGGANTGELFF. The CDR3 bases are TGTGCCAGCAGCTTAGGGGGCGCGAACACCGGGGAGCTGTTTTTT.

This clone was observed a few times. This chain links TRBV30 with TRBJ2-3; 11 positions agree with TRBD1. The CDR3 extends over 15 amino acids. Per the germline V gene, CDR1 is GTSNPN and CDR2 is SVGIG (reference sequence). The ends lost 2 bases at V and 2 bases at J; junction bases unmatched: 3. The CDR3 here is CAWSRTGGPTDTQYF. As DNA, the CDR3 is TGTGCCTGGAGTAGGACAGGGGGCCCCACAGATACGCAGTATTTT.

The gene calls are TRBV7-2 and TRBJ1-4; D remains unclear. This CDR3 is built from 13 residues. Trimming pared 5 bases from V and 8 bases from J, leaving 12 bases between. CDR1 and CDR2 (germline): SGHTA, FQGNSA. For the CDR3, the DNA is TGTGCCAGCAGCCGCGGGTCCAAGGAAAAACTGTTTTTT. It yields the protein CASSRGSKEKLFF.

This clone has more than one count but fewer than ten. V and J are TRBV19 and TRBJ2-1, with 11 bases aligning to TRBD2. J lost 4 bases, V lost 4 bases, and 9 bases had no gene match. The CDR3 has 17 residues. From germline, CDR1 is LNHDA and CDR2 SQIVND (reference sequence). CDR3 region: CASSTLPTSGVYNEQFF. Written as DNA, the CDR3 is TGTGCCAGTAGTACCCTACCGACTAGCGGGGTATACAATGAGCAGTTCTTC.

This clone was seen a few times. The rearrangement uses TRBV28 and TRBJ1-1; tentative D call: TRBD1 (5 bases). CDR3 length: 12 residues. The V end was cut by 7 bases, the J end by 3 bases, with 9 bases between. Germline V gives CDR1 MDHEN, CDR2 SYDVKM. The CDR3 loop reads CASKGGDTEAFF. In DNA form, the CDR3 reads TGTGCCAGCAAGGGAGGGGACACTGAAGCTTTCTTT.

The CDR3 is CASSVDPGQGGTQYF. CDR3 nucleotides: TGTGCCAGCAGCGTAGACCCGGGACAGGGAGGGACCCAGTACTTC. The rearrangement uses TRBV9 and TRBJ2-5; 9 positions agree with TRBD1. Germline trimming cut 0 bases from V and 7 bases from J; bases unmatched to any gene: 7. The CDR3 runs to 15 residues. Germline CDR1 reads SGDLS; CDR2 reads YYNGEE.

The chain is built from TRBV19 and TRBJ2-7; D is unclear. V lost 3 bases and J 2 bases, leaving 8 bases between the germline ends. CDR1 LNHDA and CDR2 SQIVND come from the germline V gene (reference sequence). The CDR3 covers 13 residues. CDR3 nucleotide sequence: TGTGCCAGTAGTATCGTCACTACCTACGAGCAGTACTTC. Protein sequence: CASSIVTTYEQYF. Complete variable domain (other parts from reference TRBV19 and TRBJ2-7): DGGITQSPKYLFRKEGQNVTLSCEQNLNHDAMYWYRQDPGQGLRLIYYSQIVNDFQKGDIAEGYSVSREKKESFPLTVTSAQKNPTAFYLCASSIVTTYEQYFGPGTRLTVT.

In this sample, this clone turned up a few times. The CDR3: CASRETLRQNNEQFF. Written as DNA, the CDR3 is TGTGCCAGCAGGGAAACTCTTAGACAGAATAATGAGCAGTTCTTC. This chain joins TRBV2 and TRBJ2-1; a weak D match, TRBD1 (5 bases). CDR3 length: 15 amino acids. The V end was cut by 6 bases, the J end by 7 bases, with 19 bases between. The germline V gene has CDR1 SNHLY and CDR2 FYNNEI.

The chain links TRBV5-1 to TRBJ1-4; no definite D call. Germline CDR1 and CDR2: SGHRS and YFSETQ. This CDR3 is 13 amino acids long. V was clipped by 2 bases and J by 4 bases, with 6 bases between them. The CDR3: CASSLGVNEKLFF. As DNA, the CDR3 is TGCGCCAGCAGCTTAGGAGTTAATGAAAAACTGTTTTTT.

The chain has TRBV7-8 and TRBJ2-5; a weak D match, TRBD1 (6 bases). The end of the DNA fits TRBJ2-7 better, so the J call may be wrong. This CDR3 region has 14 residues. Germline V gene lookup returns CDR1 SGHVS and CDR2 FQNEAQ. CDR3 in amino acids: CASSYRVSSYEQYF. CDR3 coding DNA: TGTGCCAGCAGCTACAGGGTTAGCTCCTACGAGCAGTACTTC.

The chain employs TRBV6-1 and TRBJ2-3; tentatively, D is TRBD2 (7 bases). The germline V gene encodes CDR1 MNHNS and CDR2 SASEGT. V was pared by 6 bases and J by 0 bases, with 10 bases between. The CDR3 runs 14 residues. DNA of the CDR3: TGTGCCAGCAGGGCGGGGGCTAGCACAGATACGCAGTATTTT. Protein product: CASRAGASTDTQYF.

This clone was found once. The J gene is TRBJ2-1, the V gene TRBV5-1, with a possible D match to TRBD2 (6 bases). In germline, CDR1 is SGHRS, CDR2 YFSETQ. The CDR3 is made up of 12 amino acids. Trimming removed 3 bases from V and 10 bases from J, with 11 bases in between. The CDR3 loop reads CASSSAGGEQFF. For the CDR3, the DNA is TGCGCCAGCAGCTCCGCAGGAGGGGAGCAGTTCTTC.

This rearrangement joins TRBV18 to TRBJ1-1; the D is unclear. Germline assignment: CDR1 KGHSH and CDR2 LQKENI. Trimming cost V 4 bases and J 1 base, with 7 bases left between them. The CDR3 length is 13 residues. CDR3 residues: CASSLDWNTEAFF. Here the CDR3 DNA reads TGTGCCAGCTCACTCGACTGGAACACTGAAGCTTTCTTT.

The J gene is TRBJ2-1, the V gene TRBV9; TRBD2 matches at 9 bases. Germline V gives CDR1 SGDLS, CDR2 YYNGEE. V shed 2 bases and J 0 bases; nucleotides not matched to a gene: 3. The CDR3 loop spans 16 amino acids. The CDR3 is CASSVSGGSSYNEQFF. CDR3 coding DNA: TGTGCCAGCAGCGTGAGCGGGGGGAGCTCCTACAATGAGCAGTTCTTC.

The genes are TRBV19 and TRBJ2-2, with 9 bases aligning to TRBD2. The germline CDR1 and CDR2 sequences are LNHDA and SQIVND (reference sequence). The CDR3 sequence is 18 residues long. The junction had 14 bases not matched to a gene; V was cut back by 3 bases and J by 6 bases. CDR3 in DNA: TGTGCCAGTAGTATCCGGTTGGTGGGGACTAGCAGGGCCGGGGAGCTGTTTTTT. This gives the protein CASSIRLVGTSRAGELFF.

In this sample, this clone turned up once. The chain uses TRBV6-6 and TRBJ2-5, with D possibly being TRBD2 (5 bases). The V and J ends lost 0 bases and 5 bases respectively, with 10 bases between them. Germline CDR1 MNHNY, CDR2 SVGAGI (reference sequence). The CDR3 has 14 amino acids. CDR3 in amino acids: CASSYSRRGETQYF. DNA of the CDR3: TGTGCCAGCAGTTACTCGAGGAGAGGGGAGACCCAGTACTTC.

The CDR3 is CASSLGGAVTYGYTF. The CDR3 region has the DNA TGTGCCAGCAGCTTGGGGGGGGCGGTTACTTATGGCTACACCTTC. The V and J genes are TRBV7-2 and TRBJ1-2, with D maybe TRBD1 (6 bases). Germline CDR1 reads SGHTA; CDR2 reads FQGNSA. Trimming took off 3 bases at V and 5 bases at J, with 16 bases between the two ends. CDR3 length: 15 residues.

The rearrangement links TRBV6-1 to TRBJ1-2; TRBD1 aligns across 8 bases. Germline V gene data show CDR1 as MNHNS and CDR2 as SASEGT. This CDR3 comprises 13 residues. Unmatched junction bases numbered 6, after V lost 4 bases and J lost 8 bases. The CDR3 loop is CASSADRGDGYTF. The CDR3 nucleotides are TGTGCCAGCAGTGCCGACAGGGGTGACGGCTACACCTTC.

The CDR3 coding sequence is TGTGCCAGCTCACAGTCGACAGGGGGCTCTGGAAACACCATATATTTT. Translating it yields CASSQSTGGSGNTIYF. V gene TRBV18 combines with J gene TRBJ1-3; 9 nucleotides align to TRBD1. J was trimmed by 0 bases and V by 4 bases; bases with no gene match: 4. The CDR3 totals 16 residues. Germline assignment: CDR1 KGHSH and CDR2 LQKENI.